This TCR beta chain was sequenced in a study of blood T cell repertoires in COVID-19. Whole-study context: Nucleic acid was either cDNA or gDNA, and it came from T cells, B-cell-depleted T cells, or PBMCs.

Repertoires were generated with immunoSEQ multiplex PCR, while TCRdb's copy carries only in-frame clones and drops some. The sample lists 130,000 to 150,000 clones; roughly 80% were seen once. Germline loops: CDR1 SGHAT, CDR2 FQNNGV. V was clipped by 8 bases and J by 4 bases, with 14 bases between them. CDR3 size: 14 residues. Specimen: peripheral blood. This sequence was found in a human donor in a cohort sampled during active COVID-19. The chain employs TRBV11-2 and TRBJ2-2, with D possibly being TRBD2 (7 bases). CDR3 sequence: CASDTGGGTGELFF. CDR3 coding DNA: TGTGCCAGCGACACGGGGGGCGGCACCGGGGAGCTGTTTTTT.